The 10 T cell receptor beta chains below were found in one sample sequenced in a study of blood T cell repertoires in COVID-19. Method: immunoSEQ multiplex PCR; TCRdb's copy keeps in-frame clones and lacks some. The sample has about 180,000 clones, roughly 75% seen once. The sequencing sample was made of peripheral blood. These receptors came from an older man with active or convalescent COVID-19.

The chain recombines TRBV2 with TRBJ2-2, with D perhaps TRBD1 (6 bases). This CDR3 contains 13 residues. Per germline, CDR1 SNHLY and CDR2 FYNNEI. Trimming pared 8 bases from V and 4 bases from J, leaving 11 bases between. DNA for the CDR3: TGTGCCAGCGGGACATTCCCCACCGGGGAGCTGTTTTTT. Its translation is CASGTFPTGELFF.

The rearrangement uses TRBV6-5 and TRBJ1-1, with D maybe TRBD1 (6 bases). Trimming cost V 6 bases and J 4 bases, with 15 bases left between them. This CDR3 has 14 amino acids. Germline CDR1 and CDR2: MNHEY and SVGAGI. CDR3 nucleotides: TGTGCCAGCAGCATGTTGGGGGGGCTCACTGAAGCTTTCTTT. Translated: CASSMLGGLTEAFF.

The chain couples TRBV29-1 to TRBJ2-5; TRBD1 agrees at 7 bases. CDR1 is SQVTM, CDR2 ANQGSEA, per germline. The ends lost 1 base at V and 3 bases at J; junction bases unmatched: 2. The CDR3 totals 13 residues. CDR3 in amino acids: CSVEGDREETQYF. For the CDR3, the DNA is TGCAGCGTTGAAGGTGACAGGGAAGAGACCCAGTACTTC.

V gene TRBV19 combines with J gene TRBJ2-1, with D possibly being TRBD2 (7 bases). V was trimmed by 1 base and J by 8 bases, leaving 12 bases between them. CDR3 length equals 14 residues. Per germline, CDR1 LNHDA and CDR2 SQIVND (reference sequence). The CDR3 spells CASSIGNGGHEQFF. CDR3 bases: TGTGCCAGTAGTATAGGCAACGGGGGGCATGAGCAGTTCTTC.

This rearrangement joins TRBV30 to TRBJ1-3; 9 bases map to TRBD1. Germline V gene data show CDR1 as GTSNPN and CDR2 as SVGIG (reference sequence). V shed 4 bases, J shed 5 bases, and the junction held 3 bases outside the gene matches. The CDR3 has 13 amino acids. CDR3 sequence (DNA): TGTGCCTGGAAGGGGACAGGGCGAAACACCATATATTTT. This encodes CAWKGTGRNTIYF.

The chain has TRBV12-5 and TRBJ1-1; maybe TRBD1 (6 bases). Germline CDR1 and CDR2: LGHNT and FRNRAP. The CDR3 is made up of 15 amino acids. The V and J ends lost 1 base and 3 bases respectively, with 12 bases between them. The CDR3 sequence is CASGLGRGRDTEAFF. CDR3 DNA sequence: TGTGCTAGTGGTTTGGGCAGGGGCAGGGACACTGAAGCTTTCTTT.

The J gene is TRBJ1-4, the V gene TRBV5-8, with 7 bases aligning to TRBD1. The CDR3 spans 17 residues. With 3 bases clipped from V and 0 bases from J, the junction kept 8 bases outside the gene matches. Germline values: CDR1 SGHTS, CDR2 YDEGEE. The DNA for the CDR3 is TGTGCCAGCAGCTCCGCGGGACAGTCTGCAACTAATGAAAAACTGTTTTTT. Its translation is CASSSAGQSATNEKLFF.

The chain couples TRBV3-1 (or the pseudogene TRBV3-2) to TRBJ2-2; D is unresolved. The length of the CDR3 is 15 residues. V shed 0 bases and J shed 6 bases, with 11 bases lying between them. Germline loops: CDR1 LGHDT, CDR2 YNNKEL (reference sequence). In DNA form, the CDR3 reads TGTGCCAGCAGCCAAGATCTGCCCGGTCCCGGGGAGCTGTTTTTT. Its protein product is CASSQDLPGPGELFF.

This clone was recorded a few times. The chain links TRBV6-6 to TRBJ2-5; 8 nucleotides agree with TRBD2. The CDR3 has 14 amino acids. J gave up 3 bases and V 8 bases, and 8 bases lay outside the gene matches. CDR1 and CDR2 (germline): MNHNY, SVGAGI (reference sequence). In DNA form, the CDR3 reads TGTGCCAGCCCCTCGGGAGGGCAGAAAGAGACCCAGTACTTC. Translating gives CASPSGGQKETQYF.

This clone was found once. The genes are TRBV4-1 and TRBJ1-2; a possible D gene is TRBD1 (6 bases). Trimming stripped 4 bases from V and 0 bases from J, with 15 bases between. Germline V gene lookup returns CDR1 MGHRA and CDR2 YSYEKL. This CDR3 is built from 16 residues. CDR3 nucleotides: TGCGCCAGCAGCCGACTCATAGGACAGTCTAACTATGGCTACACCTTC. Translating gives CASSRLIGQSNYGYTF.